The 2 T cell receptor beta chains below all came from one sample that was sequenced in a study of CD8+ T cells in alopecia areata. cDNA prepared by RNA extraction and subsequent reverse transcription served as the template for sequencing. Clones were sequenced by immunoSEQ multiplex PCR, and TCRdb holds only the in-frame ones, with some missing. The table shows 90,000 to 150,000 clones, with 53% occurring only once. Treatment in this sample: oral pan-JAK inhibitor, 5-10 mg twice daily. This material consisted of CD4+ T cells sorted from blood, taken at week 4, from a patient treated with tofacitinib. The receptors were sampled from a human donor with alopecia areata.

CDR3 in amino acids: CASSEVGRGGQPQHF. CDR3 nucleotide sequence: TGTGCCAGCAGTGAAGTCGGGAGGGGAGGACAGCCCCAGCATTTT. The rearrangement links TRBV6-1 to TRBJ1-5; possibly TRBD1 for D (5 bases). V lost 1 base, J lost 7 bases, and 14 bases lay in between. Germline assignment: CDR1 MNHNS and CDR2 SASEGT. The CDR3 is 15 amino acids.

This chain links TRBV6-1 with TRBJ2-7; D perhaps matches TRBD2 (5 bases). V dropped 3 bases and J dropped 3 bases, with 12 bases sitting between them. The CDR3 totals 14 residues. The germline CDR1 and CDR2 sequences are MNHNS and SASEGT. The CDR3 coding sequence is TGTGCCAGCAGTGATCCGACGGGGAACTACGAGCAGTACTTC. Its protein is CASSDPTGNYEQYF.